What follows are 30 T cell receptor beta chains derived from one specimen sequenced in a study of cytomegalovirus exposure and HLA in healthy donors. It was with 60 Vbeta and 13 Jbeta primers that the PCR ran. Assay: immunoSEQ multiplex PCR; the TCRdb copy retains only in-frame clones and omits some. The data contain 150,000 to 200,000 clones, 83% of them singletons. What was sequenced was PBMCs. Receptor source: a man over 45 in good health and CMV-seropositive.

The rearrangement links TRBV30 to TRBJ2-3; TRBD2 matches at 11 bases. CDR1 is GTSNPN and CDR2 is SVGIG in the germline V gene (reference sequence). The ends lost 5 bases at V and 2 bases at J; junction bases unmatched: 9. The CDR3 has 16 amino acids. The CDR3 loop reads CAWADMGLAVTDTQYF. CDR3 nucleotides: TGTGCCTGGGCTGACATGGGACTAGCGGTCACAGATACGCAGTATTTT. The full variable domain, rest sourced from reference TRBV30 and TRBJ2-3, is SQTIHQWPATLVQPVGSPLSLECTVEGTSNPNLYWYRQAAGRGLQLLFYSVGIGQISSEVPQNLSASRPQDRQFILSSKKLLLSDSGFYLCAWADMGLAVTDTQYFGPGTRLTVL.

V gene TRBV5-1 combines with J gene TRBJ2-1; D uncertain. The germline V and J ends were trimmed by 0 bases and 2 bases, with 3 bases remaining between them. CDR1 SGHRS and CDR2 YFSETQ come from the germline V gene. The CDR3 consists of 13 residues. CDR3 sequence reads: CASSLGAYNEQFF. CDR3 bases: TGCGCCAGCAGCTTGGGCGCCTACAATGAGCAGTTCTTC.

The chain recombines TRBV18 with TRBJ2-1; TRBD1 is a possible D gene (7 bases). The CDR3 covers 16 residues. Trimming shortened V by 0 bases and J by 4 bases, and 13 bases separated the two germline ends. Germline assignment: CDR1 KGHSH and CDR2 LQKENI. The CDR3 nucleotides read TGTGCCAGCTCACCACCAGGAGGGGGCCTTTACAATGAGCAGTTCTTC. Translating gives CASSPPGGGLYNEQFF. The whole variable domain, filled in from reference TRBV18 and TRBJ2-1, reads NAGVMQNPRHLVRRRGQEARLRCSPMKGHSHVYWYRQLPEEGLKFMVYLQKENIIDESGMPKERFSAEFPKEGPSILRIQQVVRGDSAAYFCASSPPGGGLYNEQFFGPGTRLTVL.

V is TRBV5-6 and J is TRBJ1-2; D is possibly TRBD1 (6 bases). Trimming stripped 6 bases from V and 7 bases from J, with 19 bases between. There are 14 residues in the CDR3. The V gene's germline CDR1 is SGHDT and CDR2 YYEEEE. CDR3 in amino acids: CASTLSRGAGGYTF. DNA for the CDR3: TGTGCCAGCACGCTAAGCCGGGGGGCTGGTGGCTACACCTTC.

The table lists this clone with a count of one. The gene calls are TRBV7-2 and TRBJ2-3; 9 bases align to TRBD1. The germline V gene encodes CDR1 SGHTA and CDR2 FQGNSA. The junction had 15 bases not matched to a gene; V was cut back by 3 bases and J by 2 bases. The CDR3 is 19 amino acids. This chain's CDR3 is CASSLTGGLGRGPTDTQYF. DNA for the CDR3: TGTGCCAGCAGCTTGACAGGGGGGCTTGGGAGAGGGCCCACAGATACGCAGTATTTT.

The J gene is TRBJ2-1, the V gene TRBV9; 7 nucleotides line up with TRBD2. V gave up 2 bases and J gave up 8 bases; unmatched junction bases: 10. CDR3 size: 15 residues. Germline V lookup: CDR1 SGDLS, CDR2 YYNGEE. The CDR3 protein is CASSVGGGVVDEQFF. Here the CDR3 DNA reads TGTGCCAGCAGCGTGGGTGGGGGGGTCGTCGATGAGCAGTTCTTC.

The rearrangement joins TRBV7-3 to TRBJ2-1; D unresolved. The CDR3 totals 13 residues. Trimming took 4 bases from V and 6 from J, leaving 10 bases between them. Germline-derived CDR1 and CDR2 are SGHTA and FQGTGA. The CDR3 region is CASSSGRANEQFF. CDR3 sequence (DNA): TGTGCCAGCAGCTCCGGTCGCGCCAATGAGCAGTTCTTC.

This chain links TRBV18 with TRBJ2-3; the match to TRBD2 covers 7 bases. V lost 0 bases and J lost 2; bases outside the gene matches: 2. The CDR3 is made up of 15 amino acids. CDR1 is KGHSH, CDR2 LQKENI, per germline. The CDR3 spells CASSPPLADTDTQYF. For the CDR3, the DNA is TGTGCCAGCTCACCACCGCTAGCGGACACAGATACGCAGTATTTT.

The DNA for the CDR3 is TGCGCCAGCAGCCAAGGAGGGACTTATAGCAATCAGCCCCAGCATTTT. This sequence encodes CASSQGGTYSNQPQHF. V usage is TRBV4-1 and J usage is TRBJ1-5; tentative D call: TRBD1 (5 bases). Germline V gene data show CDR1 as MGHRA and CDR2 as YSYEKL. The CDR3 contains 16 residues. Trimming pared 1 base from V and 0 bases from J, leaving 10 bases between.

The V call is TRBV28, the J call TRBJ2-7; 7 bases line up with TRBD2. V was clipped by 3 bases and J by 7 bases; unmatched bases: 12. Germline loops: CDR1 MDHEN, CDR2 SYDVKM. The CDR3 covers 15 residues. In DNA, the CDR3 is TGTGCCAGCAGTTTCGGACTAGTAGGGCTTGGAGAGCAGTACTTC. Translation gives CASSFGLVGLGEQYF.

This chain connects TRBV7-3 to TRBJ2-1; 7 bases agree with TRBD2. V lost 6 bases to trimming and J lost 2 bases; unmatched junction nucleotides: 4. Germline V CDR1 and CDR2: SGHTA, FQGTGA. This CDR3 comprises 14 residues. CDR3 DNA: TGTGCCAGCAGTGGGGGGAGGGCCTACAATGAGCAGTTCTTC. This translates into CASSGGRAYNEQFF.

The chain combines TRBV7-7 with TRBJ2-5; TRBD1 aligns across 8 bases. The J call may be faulty, since TRBJ2-7 better matches the DNA end. Germline V gene data show CDR1 as SSHAT and CDR2 as FNYEAQ (reference sequence). The CDR3 loop spans 17 amino acids. The CDR3 reads CASSIPHPTGAGCEQYF. In DNA, the CDR3 is TGTGCCAGCAGCATACCACACCCGACAGGGGCCGGGTGCGAGCAGTACTTC.

The chain uses TRBV4-1 and TRBJ2-3, with TRBD2 matching 10 bases. This CDR3 is 18 amino acids long. CDR1 MGHRA and CDR2 YSYEKL come from the germline V gene. V trimming: 3 bases; J trimming: 0 bases; junction bases outside the gene matches: 9. The CDR3 DNA reads TGCGCCAGCAGCCACGTCGGTAGCGGGGGGTCCAGCACAGATACGCAGTATTTT. This gives the protein CASSHVGSGGSSTDTQYF.

This clone was found once. The chain is built from TRBV19 and TRBJ2-3, with 8 bases lining up with TRBD2. Germline CDR1 LNHDA, CDR2 SQIVND (reference sequence). After removal of 10 bases from V and 6 bases from J, the junction contained 9 bases not matched to a gene. The CDR3 runs 13 residues. Here the CDR3 reads CATNSGEVDTQYF. The CDR3 coding sequence is TGTGCCACTAATAGCGGGGAAGTGGATACGCAGTATTTT.

This chain connects TRBV18 to TRBJ2-4, with D tentatively TRBD1 (5 bases). The V end lost 4 bases, the J end lost 0 bases, and 13 bases lay between the germline ends. This CDR3 has 16 amino acids. From germline, CDR1 is KGHSH and CDR2 LQKENI. The CDR3 DNA follows: TGTGCCAGCTCACTTTTGCAGGGAAAAGCCAAAAACATTCAGTACTTC. Its translation: CASSLLQGKAKNIQYF.

The chain is built from TRBV30 and TRBJ2-5; the match to TRBD1 covers 7 bases. This CDR3 is built from 16 residues. V lost 1 base and J lost 1; bases outside the gene matches: 9. Germline V lookup: CDR1 GTSNPN, CDR2 SVGIG (reference sequence). CDR3 coding DNA: TGTGCCTGGAGTGGGAGAGGGACAGTTCGCCAAGAGACCCAGTACTTC. Protein sequence: CAWSGRGTVRQETQYF.

This sequence joins TRBV5-1 and TRBJ1-2; 9 nucleotides line up with TRBD1. Looked up from germline, CDR1 is SGHRS and CDR2 is YFSETQ. The CDR3 loop spans 16 amino acids. V lost 3 bases to trimming and J lost 5 bases; unmatched junction nucleotides: 11. The CDR3 loop is CASSSGQGGSGYGYTF. The CDR3 DNA reads TGCGCCAGCAGCTCGGGACAGGGAGGGTCAGGGTATGGCTACACCTTC.

The V gene is TRBV6-4, the J gene TRBJ2-1; D is unresolved. Trimming left V 0 bases short and J 8 bases short, with 8 bases between. The germline V gene has CDR1 MRHNA and CDR2 SNTAGT. The CDR3 has 13 amino acids. In DNA, the CDR3 is TGTGCCAGCAGTGACTCCGAGAGCCATGAGCAGTTCTTC. Residues: CASSDSESHEQFF.

Details on this clone: Additional DNA sequences in this sample encode the identical CDR3. The V call is TRBV29-1, the J call TRBJ2-7; 8 bases are shared with TRBD1. Germline-derived CDR1 and CDR2 are SQVTM and ANQGSEA. The CDR3 contains 13 residues. V shed 5 bases, J shed 2 bases, and the junction held 5 bases outside the gene matches. The CDR3 DNA reads TGCAGCGTTCTCGGACAGGGAACCTACGAGCAGTACTTC. This encodes CSVLGQGTYEQYF.

J is TRBJ1-2 and V is TRBV29-1, with 7 bases matching TRBD1. This CDR3 has 13 amino acids. CDR1 is SQVTM, CDR2 ANQGSEA, per germline. The V segment lost 3 bases and the J segment 5 bases; nucleotides outside the gene matches: 6. This CDR3 is CSVDRGTDYGYTF. In DNA, the CDR3 is TGCAGCGTTGATAGGGGGACAGATTATGGCTACACCTTC.

V gene TRBV10-3 combines with J gene TRBJ2-3; D uncertain. Germline V CDR1 and CDR2: ENHRY, SYGVKD. The CDR3 length is 14 residues. Trimming stripped 5 bases from V and 4 bases from J, with 13 bases between. The CDR3 protein is CAISSWANPDTQYF. The CDR3 DNA sequence: TGTGCCATCAGTAGCTGGGCCAATCCAGATACGCAGTATTTT.

This clone was seen only once. The chain links TRBV6-6 to TRBJ1-2; TRBD1 agrees at 9 bases. After removal of 5 bases from V and 3 bases from J, the junction contained 10 bases not matched to a gene. Germline CDR1 reads MNHNY; CDR2 reads SVGAGI (reference sequence). The CDR3 runs 16 residues. The CDR3 sequence is CASSTRTGATYYGYTF. In DNA, the CDR3 is TGTGCCAGCAGTACCAGGACAGGGGCCACCTACTATGGCTACACCTTC.

Here the CDR3 DNA reads TGTGCCAGCAGCTTCGGACAAAGGCTAGATTCTGAGCAGTTCTTC. Residues: CASSFGQRLDSEQFF. The chain uses TRBV5-4 and TRBJ2-1; tentatively, D is TRBD1 (5 bases). The germline CDR1 and CDR2 sequences are SGHNT and YYREEE (reference sequence). The CDR3 loop spans 15 amino acids. V lost 2 bases to trimming and J lost 9 bases, with 18 bases between them.

This chain connects TRBV9 to TRBJ2-1; D unresolved. V gave up 4 bases and J gave up 3 bases, with 14 bases separating them. Germline V gives CDR1 SGDLS, CDR2 YYNGEE. The CDR3 consists of 15 residues. The CDR3 nucleotides read TGTGCCAGCAGCCCCGCGGTTGGCAGCTACAATGAGCAGTTCTTC. Translating it yields CASSPAVGSYNEQFF.

The chain links TRBV6-5 to TRBJ1-1; D call uncertain. V gave up 6 bases and J gave up 1 base, with 12 bases separating them. Germline CDR1 is MNHEY and CDR2 is SVGAGI. This CDR3 region has 14 residues. CDR3 protein: CASRAPTGNTEAFF. The CDR3 DNA reads TGTGCCAGCAGGGCACCGACGGGGAACACTGAAGCTTTCTTT.

V is TRBV7-9 and J is TRBJ1-5, with D perhaps matching TRBD1 (6 bases). Trimming shortened V by 5 bases and J by 2 bases, and 19 bases separated the two germline ends. This CDR3 comprises 17 residues. CDR1 SEHNR and CDR2 FQNEAQ come from the germline V gene (reference sequence). CDR3 sequence (DNA): TGTGCCAGCAGCGAACAGGGATCAGGACCCGGCAATCAGCCCCAGCATTTT. This sequence encodes CASSEQGSGPGNQPQHF.

J is TRBJ2-5 and V is TRBV5-1; no clear D gene. The DNA end is more similar to TRBJ2-7, so the J call may be wrong. Germline assignment: CDR1 SGHRS and CDR2 YFSETQ. This CDR3 has 13 residues. CDR3 protein: CASSPSVSYEQYF. Here the CDR3 DNA reads TGCGCCAGCAGCCCAAGCGTCTCCTACGAGCAGTACTTC.

This chain's CDR3 is CASSLGSGLDYEQYF. The DNA for the CDR3 is TGCGCCAGCAGCTTGGGATCAGGGTTAGACTACGAGCAGTACTTC. The genes are TRBV5-1 and TRBJ2-7; D is perhaps TRBD1 (5 bases). This CDR3 spans 15 amino acids. Trimming cost V 0 bases and J 3 bases, with 13 bases left between them. Germline-derived CDR1 and CDR2 are SGHRS and YFSETQ.

This clone came up a few times. V gene TRBV2 combines with J gene TRBJ1-2; 7 positions match TRBD1. The CDR3 extends over 11 amino acids. Germline values: CDR1 SNHLY, CDR2 FYNNEI. With 9 bases clipped from V and 3 bases from J, the junction kept 1 base outside the gene matches. The CDR3 DNA reads TGTGCCAGGGGGACAGACTATGGCTACACCTTC. Its protein is CARGTDYGYTF.

The V call is TRBV4-1, the J call TRBJ2-1; D is ambiguous. This CDR3 region has 16 residues. V was clipped by 1 base and J by 3 bases, with 13 bases between them. Germline CDR1 and CDR2: MGHRA and YSYEKL. Here the CDR3 DNA reads TGCGCCAGCAGCCAAGCAGGATGGCAAGACTACAATGAGCAGTTCTTC. This gives the protein CASSQAGWQDYNEQFF.